The 3 T cell receptor beta chains listed next were all sequenced from one sample in a study of metastatic and nonmetastatic thyroid tumors. Before thyroid surgery, none of the patients had received any treatment. Via MiXCR, TCRdb re-called the PCR reads. The sample has about 14,000 clones; approximately 19% are singletons. Sequenced: blood. These receptors all stem from a female donor with papillary thyroid cancer or a benign thyroid nodule (not recorded which). Some clones in this sample may be carry-over from other donors' samples.

This clone is medium-sized by share. The V and J genes are TRBV6-1 and TRBJ2-1, with TRBD2 identical over 9 bases. Per germline, CDR1 MNHNS and CDR2 SASEGT. V was clipped by 4 bases and J by 2 bases; unmatched bases: 6. This CDR3 contains 16 residues. The CDR3 sequence is CASSGGSGGTYNEQFF. The DNA for the CDR3 is TGTGCCAGCAGTGGGGGTAGCGGGGGAACCTACAATGAGCAGTTCTTC.

The table lists this clone with a few counts. The chain links TRBV6-5 to TRBJ2-1, with D perhaps TRBD2 (5 bases). V was trimmed by 2 bases and J by 3 bases, leaving 5 bases between them. There are 13 residues in the CDR3. Germline V CDR1 and CDR2: MNHEY, SVGAGI. CDR3 in amino acids: CASSYRDYNEQFF. Written as DNA, the CDR3 is TGTGCCAGCAGTTACCGGGACTACAATGAGCAGTTCTTC.

This clone was detected only a few times. This chain links TRBV6-1 with TRBJ2-7; 8 positions match TRBD2. After removal of 8 bases from V and 5 bases from J, the junction contained 11 bases not matched to a gene. In germline, CDR1 is MNHNS, CDR2 SASEGT. The CDR3 totals 14 residues. The DNA for the CDR3 is TGTGCCAGCCGAGCGGGAGTGGCCGGAGACGAGCAGTACTTC. Translating gives CASRAGVAGDEQYF.